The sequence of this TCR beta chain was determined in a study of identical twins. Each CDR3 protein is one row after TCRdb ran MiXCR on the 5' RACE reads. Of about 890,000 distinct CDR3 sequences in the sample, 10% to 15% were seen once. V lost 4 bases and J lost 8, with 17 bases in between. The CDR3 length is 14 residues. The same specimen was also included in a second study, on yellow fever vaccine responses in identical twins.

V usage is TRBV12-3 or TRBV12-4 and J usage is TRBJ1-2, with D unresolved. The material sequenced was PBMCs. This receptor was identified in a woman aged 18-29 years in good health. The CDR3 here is CASSSQVRPGGYTF. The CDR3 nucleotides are TGTGCCAGCAGTTCTCAAGTCCGCCCTGGGGGCTACACCTTC.